Each of the 31 T cell receptor beta chains below was sequenced from the same sample in a study of CXCR3-negative and CXCR3-positive naive CD8 T cells. Libraries of TRB cDNA were made by 5' RACE and carried UMIs. TCRdb reprocessed the 5' RACE reads, with one entry per CDR3 protein and no DNA. This sample contains approximately 83,000 distinct CDR3 sequences. Sequenced input: naive CXCR3- CD8+ T cells from blood. Subset here: CD45RO-CCR7+CD27+CD95- naive CD8+ T cells lacking CXCR3 (TNR3-). The receptor set was obtained from a human donor in good health. Some clones in this sample may be carry-over from other donors' samples.

V gene TRBV28 combines with J gene TRBJ2-1. Germline CDR1 and CDR2: MDHEN and SYDVKM. The CDR3 runs to 16 residues. The CDR3 spells CASSLSAGAPYNEQFF.

J is TRBJ2-7 and V is TRBV29-1; the D call from TCRdb, TRBD1, cannot be confirmed without DNA. In germline, CDR1 is SQVTM, CDR2 ANQGSEA. The CDR3 runs 12 residues. CDR3 loop: CSVAQGAGEQYF.

The rearrangement links TRBV7-3 to TRBJ2-1; TCRdb picks TRBD1, but there is no DNA to check that call. This CDR3 region has 17 residues. Germline CDR1 is SGHTA and CDR2 is FQGTGA. The CDR3 here is CASSLTRGTGLRNEQFF. Looking up the rest from reference TRBV7-3 and TRBJ2-1 gives the full variable domain: GAGVSQTPSNKVTEKGKYVELRCDPISGHTALYWYRQSLGQGPEFLIYFQGTGAADDSGLPNDRFFAVRPEGSVSTLKIQRTERGDSAVYLCASSLTRGTGLRNEQFFGPGTRLTVL.

V and J are TRBV20-1 and TRBJ2-7; the TRBD2 assignment by TCRdb is unverifiable without DNA. CDR1 is DFQATT, CDR2 SNEGSKA, per germline (reference sequence). CDR3 length equals 13 residues. This chain's CDR3 is CSASRDLSYEQYF.

The chain uses TRBV7-9 and TRBJ1-1; TCRdb's D call, TRBD1, is unchecked because there is no DNA. CDR3 length equals 15 residues. Germline CDR1 reads SEHNR; CDR2 reads FQNEAQ (reference sequence). The CDR3 loop reads CASIDPDRGDSEAFF.

The CDR3 here is CACTVAISNEQFF. The J gene is TRBJ2-1, the V gene TRBV12-3 or TRBV12-4. The length of the CDR3 is 13 residues.

The chain recombines TRBV28 with TRBJ2-1; TCRdb names TRBD1, which stays unverified in the absence of DNA. From germline, CDR1 is MDHEN and CDR2 SYDVKM. The CDR3 spans 13 residues. The CDR3 here is CASSFRTANEQFF.

The J gene is TRBJ1-1, the V gene TRBV28. The germline gives CDR1 MDHEN, CDR2 SYDVKM. The CDR3 is 12 residues long. CDR3 residues: CASSLPESEAFF.

V is TRBV14 and J is TRBJ2-3; TCRdb outputs TRBD2, but without DNA this stays unchecked. The CDR3 loop spans 18 amino acids. Germline CDR1 and CDR2: SGHDN and FVKESK. The CDR3 protein is CASSLGLAGETSTDTQYF.

V usage is TRBV7-9 and J usage is TRBJ2-7. This CDR3 spans 13 amino acids. CDR1 is SEHNR, CDR2 FQNEAQ, per germline (reference sequence). This chain's CDR3 is CASSFRGGYEQYF.

The chain couples TRBV11-3 to TRBJ2-2; the D call of TRBD1 rests on TCRdb alone, since no DNA is present to check it. Germline values: CDR1 SGHNT, CDR2 YENEEA. The CDR3 has 17 amino acids. The CDR3: CASSLGTGTKNTGELFF.

V is TRBV15 and J is TRBJ1-3; TCRdb's assignment of TRBD1 cannot be checked, as there is no DNA. CDR1 LNHNV and CDR2 YYDKDF come from the germline V gene (reference sequence). The CDR3 extends over 17 amino acids. CDR3 in amino acids: CATSRAVGTLSGNTIYF. Combining the CDR3 with reference TRBV15 and TRBJ1-3 gives the whole variable domain DAMVIQNPRYQVTQFGKPVTLSCSQTLNHNVMYWYQQKSSQAPKLLFHYYDKDFNNEADTPDNFQSRRPNTSFCFLDIRSPGLGDTAMYLCATSRAVGTLSGNTIYFGEGSWLTVV.

V is TRBV4-2 and J is TRBJ1-2; TCRdb proposes TRBD1, but this gene call is untestable without DNA. The CDR3 loop spans 15 amino acids. In germline, CDR1 is LGHNA, CDR2 YNFKEQ. CDR3 region: CASSQLGQVEDGYTF.

This chain's CDR3 is CSVEKGLAGMGNEQFF. The chain recombines TRBV29-1 with TRBJ2-1; TCRdb proposes TRBD2, but this gene call is untestable without DNA. The CDR3 is made up of 16 amino acids. Germline CDR1 and CDR2: SQVTM and ANQGSEA.

The chain is built from TRBV11-2 and TRBJ2-1; TCRdb proposes TRBD1, but this gene call is untestable without DNA. Germline V gene data show CDR1 as SGHAT and CDR2 as FQNNGV. The CDR3 consists of 15 residues. The CDR3 sequence: CASSNTGTGRDEQFF.

The rearrangement uses TRBV7-3 and TRBJ2-1; TCRdb lists TRBD2, though no DNA is available to test this call. Germline lookup yields CDR1 SGHTA and CDR2 FQGTGA. The CDR3 totals 15 residues. The CDR3 sequence: CASSLTGLAGTEQFF.

This sequence joins TRBV4-2 and TRBJ2-3. The germline CDR1 and CDR2 sequences are LGHNA and YNFKEQ. The CDR3 is 14 amino acids. CDR3 in amino acids: CASSQALGTDTQYF.

The chain links TRBV7-3 to TRBJ2-7; the D call from TCRdb, TRBD1, cannot be confirmed without DNA. The CDR3 runs 15 residues. The germline V gene encodes CDR1 SGHTA and CDR2 FQGTGA. The CDR3 loop is CASSSYGGPDYEQYF.

The V gene is TRBV27, the J gene TRBJ2-5; TCRdb outputs TRBD1, but without DNA this stays unchecked. The germline gives CDR1 MNHEY, CDR2 SMNVEV (reference sequence). The length of the CDR3 is 17 residues. CDR3 sequence reads: CASSLSHGDPSKGTQYF.

The gene calls are TRBV12-3 or TRBV12-4 and TRBJ2-1; absent DNA, TCRdb's TRBD2 call cannot be checked. The CDR3 is 12 amino acids. CDR3 residues: CASTDGLNEQFF.

The genes are TRBV5-1 and TRBJ2-7. CDR1 is SGHRS, CDR2 YFSETQ, per germline. This CDR3 is 13 amino acids long. Here the CDR3 reads CASSAVWGYEQYF.

The chain links TRBV13 to TRBJ2-3. The germline V gene encodes CDR1 PRHDT and CDR2 FYEKMQ (reference sequence). This CDR3 has 11 amino acids. CDR3: CASSSVNTQYF.

The V gene is TRBV28, the J gene TRBJ2-2; the D gene TCRdb calls, TRBD2, cannot be checked with no DNA. Per the germline V gene, CDR1 is MDHEN and CDR2 is SYDVKM. This CDR3 is built from 16 residues. This CDR3 is CASSPDSRTGTGELFF.

J is TRBJ1-5 and V is TRBV28; TCRdb calls TRBD1, which cannot be checked without DNA. Germline V gene lookup returns CDR1 MDHEN and CDR2 SYDVKM. This CDR3 contains 17 residues. CDR3: CASSLTHFKGSNQPQHF.

The CDR3 region is CASSPGQAEETQYF. The chain recombines TRBV5-1 with TRBJ2-5; TCRdb's D gene call, TRBD1, goes unchecked for lack of DNA. Germline V gene lookup returns CDR1 SGHRS and CDR2 YFSETQ. CDR3 length equals 14 residues.

The V and J genes are TRBV5-1 and TRBJ2-1; the D gene TCRdb calls, TRBD2, cannot be checked with no DNA. Germline loops: CDR1 SGHRS, CDR2 YFSETQ. There are 15 residues in the CDR3. CDR3 residues: CASSSERGAYNEQFF.

The rearrangement joins TRBV2 to TRBJ2-7; TCRdb designates TRBD1, a call that cannot be tested without DNA. The CDR3 runs 14 residues. Germline CDR1 SNHLY, CDR2 FYNNEI. CDR3: CASQTGTAFYEQYF. Variable domain in full (rest from reference TRBV2 and TRBJ2-7): EPEVTQTPSHQVTQMGQEVILRCVPISNHLYFYWYRQILGQKVEFLVSFYNNEISEKSEIFDDQFSVERPDGSNFTLKIRSTKLEDSAMYFCASQTGTAFYEQYFGPGTRLTVT.

The V and J genes are TRBV28 and TRBJ2-3; checking the TCRdb D call of TRBD1 is not possible without DNA. The germline gives CDR1 MDHEN, CDR2 SYDVKM. The CDR3 has 14 amino acids. CDR3 amino acids: CASSRWDSTDTQYF.

The chain uses TRBV5-6 and TRBJ2-7; TCRdb's D call, TRBD1, is unchecked because there is no DNA. CDR1 is SGHDT and CDR2 is YYEEEE in the germline V gene. CDR3 length equals 13 residues. CDR3 sequence: CASSLVRGYEQYF.

The chain recombines TRBV9 with TRBJ2-7; the D gene TCRdb calls, TRBD1, cannot be checked with no DNA. This CDR3 spans 15 amino acids. Germline CDR1 and CDR2: SGDLS and YYNGEE. The CDR3 is CASSVGGGTPYEQYF.

This chain connects TRBV28 to TRBJ2-7; TCRdb proposes TRBD1, but this gene call is untestable without DNA. In germline, CDR1 is MDHEN, CDR2 SYDVKM. This CDR3 is 15 amino acids long. CDR3 sequence reads: CASNHLRGQDYEQYF.